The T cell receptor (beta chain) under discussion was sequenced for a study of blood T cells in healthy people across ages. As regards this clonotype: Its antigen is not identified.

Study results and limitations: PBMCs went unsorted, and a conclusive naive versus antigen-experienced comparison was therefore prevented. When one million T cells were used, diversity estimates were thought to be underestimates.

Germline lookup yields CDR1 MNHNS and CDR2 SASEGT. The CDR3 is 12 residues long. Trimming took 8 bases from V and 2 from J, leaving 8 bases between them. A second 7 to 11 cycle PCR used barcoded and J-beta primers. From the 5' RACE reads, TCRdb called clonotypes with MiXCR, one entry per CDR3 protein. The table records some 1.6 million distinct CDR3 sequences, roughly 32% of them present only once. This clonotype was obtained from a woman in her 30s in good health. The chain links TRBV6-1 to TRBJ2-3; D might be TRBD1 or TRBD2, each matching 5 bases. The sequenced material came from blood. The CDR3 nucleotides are TGTGCCAGCGGGGACGTCACAGATACGCAGTATTTT. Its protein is CASGDVTDTQYF.